This T cell receptor beta chain was identified during a study of blood T cells in healthy people across ages. Extraction of total RNA produced a minimum of 5.5 micrograms from each sample. Notes on this clonotype: What it recognizes is unknown.

Germline assignment: CDR1 SGHRS and CDR2 YFSETQ. The V end lost 4 bases, the J end lost 6 bases, and 14 bases lay between the germline ends. The CDR3 has 14 residues. The study's findings and limits: Unsorted PBMCs ruled out conclusive naive versus antigen-experienced comparison.

Through a sample-barcoded 5' primer and a J-beta primer mix, a second PCR was run for roughly 6 to 12 cycles. One entry per CDR3 protein, called by TCRdb with MiXCR from the 5' RACE reads. The data show 910,000 or so distinct CDR3 sequences, 51% seen once. The sample comprised blood. The chain employs TRBV5-1 and TRBJ2-1; maybe TRBD2 (6 bases). The origin of this receptor is a woman in her sixties in good health. CDR3 sequence reads: CASSPGDPSNEQFF. In DNA, the CDR3 is TGCGCCAGCAGCCCGGGGGACCCCAGCAATGAGCAGTTCTTC.